The 6 T cell receptor beta chains listed next were all sequenced from one sample in a study of T cells in Graves' hyperthyroidism and ophthalmopathy. Amplified TCR beta CDR3 regions came from RNA transcripts. Researchers ran a first-round RT-PCR on the TCR CDR3 using the HTBI primer set. MiXCR was run by TCRdb on the multiplex PCR reads, yielding one entry per CDR3 protein. The sample contains about 640,000 distinct CDR3 sequences, more than 12% of which appear only once. Sequenced: blood. These receptor sequences come from a woman aged 45-65 years with Graves' ophthalmopathy.

This clonotype was observed many times. The genes are TRBV2 and TRBJ2-7, with D possibly being TRBD2 (5 bases). This CDR3 has 14 amino acids. Germline CDR1 is SNHLY and CDR2 is FYNNEI. V lost 1 base, J lost 5 bases, and 12 bases lay in between. In DNA form, the CDR3 reads TGTGCCAGCAGTGAAGGAGGGTTTATCGACGAGCAGTACTTC. It yields the protein CASSEGGFIDEQYF.

This clonotype showed up many times. This chain joins TRBV7-2 and TRBJ2-7, with TRBD2 matching over 9 bases. The CDR3 is 14 amino acids. Germline V CDR1 and CDR2: SGHTA, FQGNSA. V lost 5 bases and J lost 4; bases outside the gene matches: 6. This CDR3 is CASSPSGTRYEQYF. In nucleotides, the CDR3 is TGTGCCAGCAGCCCTAGCGGGACTAGGTACGAGCAGTACTTC.

This clonotype was counted at least ten times. V is TRBV19 and J is TRBJ1-1, with D tentatively TRBD1 (6 bases). CDR1 and CDR2 from the germline V gene are LNHDA and SQIVND (reference sequence). The ends were cut back, 3 bases at V and 0 bases at J, with 14 bases in the middle. This CDR3 region has 16 residues. The CDR3 DNA reads as TGTGCCAGTAGTATCGAGGACAGAAGAATGAACACTGAAGCTTTCTTT. Its translation is CASSIEDRRMNTEAFF.

The CDR3 region has the DNA TGTGCCAGCAGCGCAAGACAGGGGGATCAAGAGACCCAGTACTTC. Its translation: CASSARQGDQETQYF. The rearrangement links TRBV9 to TRBJ2-5; TRBD1 aligns across 9 bases. V shed 3 bases, J shed 2 bases, and the junction held 5 bases outside the gene matches. Germline values: CDR1 SGDLS, CDR2 YYNGEE. The CDR3 covers 15 residues. The whole variable domain, filled in from reference TRBV9 and TRBJ2-5, reads DSGVTQTPKHLITATGQRVTLRCSPRSGDLSVYWYQQSLDQGLQFLIQYYNGEERAKGNILERFSAQQFPDLHSELNLSSLELGDSALYFCASSARQGDQETQYFGPGTRLLVL.

At least ten counts were recorded for this clonotype. This chain links TRBV18 with TRBJ2-5, with 7 bases aligning to TRBD2. CDR3 length: 15 residues. Trimming cost V 3 bases and J 2 bases; bases outside gene matches: 6. Per the germline V gene, CDR1 is KGHSH and CDR2 is LQKENI. The CDR3 spells CASSPVTSRQETQYF. The CDR3 DNA reads TGTGCCAGCTCACCGGTGACTAGCAGGCAAGAGACCCAGTACTTC.

This clonotype was seen repeatedly, ten times or more. This chain uses TRBV30 with TRBJ1-5; weak D call: TRBD1 (5 bases). Germline loops: CDR1 GTSNPN, CDR2 SVGIG (reference sequence). The CDR3 sequence is 12 residues long. Trimming shortened V by 2 bases and J by 6 bases, and 8 bases separated the two germline ends. The DNA for the CDR3 is TGTGCCTGGAGTTCAGGGAGTCAGCCCCAGCATTTT. Its protein product is CAWSSGSQPQHF.